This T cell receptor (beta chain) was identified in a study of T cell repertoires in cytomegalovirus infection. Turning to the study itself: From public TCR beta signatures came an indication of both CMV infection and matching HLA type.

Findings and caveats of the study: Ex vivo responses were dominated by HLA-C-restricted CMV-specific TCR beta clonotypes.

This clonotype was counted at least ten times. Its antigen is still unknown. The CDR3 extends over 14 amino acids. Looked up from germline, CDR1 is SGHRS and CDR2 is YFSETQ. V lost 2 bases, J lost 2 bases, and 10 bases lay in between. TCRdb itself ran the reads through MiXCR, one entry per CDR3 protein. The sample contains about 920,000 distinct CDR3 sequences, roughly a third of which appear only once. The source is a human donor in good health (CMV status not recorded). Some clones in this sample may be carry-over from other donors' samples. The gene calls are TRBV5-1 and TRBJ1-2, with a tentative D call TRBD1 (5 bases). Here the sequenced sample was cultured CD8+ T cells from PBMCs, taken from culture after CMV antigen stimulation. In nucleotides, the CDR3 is TGCGCCAGCAGCTTTGACAGCTACAACTATGGCTACACCTTC. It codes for CASSFDSYNYGYTF.